This TCR beta chain was sequenced in a study of blood T cell repertoires in COVID-19. About the study: The origin of the acute and convalescent COVID-19 samples was the United States, Italy and Spain. Sources were T cells, B-cell-depleted T cells, or PBMCs; the material itself was cDNA or gDNA.

CDR3 length: 13 amino acids. V trimming: 4 bases; J trimming: 6 bases; junction bases outside the gene matches: 4. Per the germline V gene, CDR1 is SGHDT and CDR2 is YYEEEE. This clone was counted once. Authors' processing steps: From reference gene primer amplification, estimates of nucleated cell counts were derived. The table came from immunoSEQ multiplex PCR; TCRdb's copy has only in-frame clones and leaves some out. V and J calls plus clone size are reproduced from that table; the DNA served to infer D and trimming. The sample holds 150,000 to 200,000 clones; 80% to 90% are singletons and the top ten take over 3.5%.

What was sequenced was peripheral blood. The rearrangement joins TRBV5-6 to TRBJ2-7, with 10 bases lining up with TRBD1. This receptor was taken from a man between 18 and 35 years old with active or convalescent COVID-19. CDR3 in DNA: TGTGCCAGCAGCAGAGGGACAGGGGTCGAGCAGTACGTC. This gives the protein CASSRGTGVEQYV.